The clone carrying this TCR beta chain has at least ten counts. As yet, its antigen is unknown. Each patient was aged 18 to 65 and had newly diagnosed hyperthyroidism of under 2 months' duration. Exclusion criteria comprised uncontrolled infection, other autoimmune disease, pregnancy or lactation. Clinical symptoms, serum thyroxine and TRAb, thyroid ultrasound and orbital computed tomography together formed the diagnostic basis. RNA transcripts provided the source from which TCR beta CDR3 regions were amplified. During a first-round RT-PCR of the TCR CDR3, the HTBI primer set was used. MiXCR, run by TCRdb on the multiplex PCR reads, gives a single entry per CDR3 protein. The sample contains 92,000 or so distinct CDR3 sequences, 51% of which appear only once. This entry belongs to a study of T cells in Graves' hyperthyroidism and ophthalmopathy. Study-level points and caveats: Model predictions of ophthalmopathy came a median approximately 6 months before onset.

Input material: blood. The receptor was derived from a woman aged 35 to 49 with Graves' hyperthyroidism.

The CDR3 sequence: CASSSRWGNTEAFF. The CDR3 DNA follows: TGTGCCAGCAGTTCCAGGTGGGGGAACACTGAAGCTTTCTTT. The chain is built from TRBV12-3 or TRBV12-4 and TRBJ1-1; D not certain. Trimming took off 4 bases at V and 1 base at J, with 10 bases between the two ends. The CDR3 totals 14 residues.